This record concerns one TCR beta chain sequence. Its specificity is unknown. Germline V CDR1 and CDR2: LNHDA, SQIVND (reference sequence). This CDR3 is built from 15 residues. Trimming took 5 bases from V and 1 from J, leaving 14 bases between them. The data derive from a study of T cell repertoires in cytomegalovirus infection. At the level of the study: Based on public TCR beta signatures, there were indications of CMV infection and of a matching HLA type.

TCRdb reanalysed the reads using MiXCR and keeps one entry per CDR3 protein. The sample lists about 280,000 distinct CDR3 sequences; roughly a fifth were seen once. The sequence was collected from a human donor in good health (CMV status not recorded). Some clones in this sample may be carry-over from other donors' samples. The genes are TRBV19 and TRBJ1-2, with D possibly being TRBD1 (5 bases). The specimen comprised cultured PBMCs, sampled from culture after CMV antigen stimulation. CDR3 sequence (DNA): TGTGCCAGTAGTGTTGACAGAGCCTTTAACTATGGCTACACCTTC. It yields the protein CASSVDRAFNYGYTF.